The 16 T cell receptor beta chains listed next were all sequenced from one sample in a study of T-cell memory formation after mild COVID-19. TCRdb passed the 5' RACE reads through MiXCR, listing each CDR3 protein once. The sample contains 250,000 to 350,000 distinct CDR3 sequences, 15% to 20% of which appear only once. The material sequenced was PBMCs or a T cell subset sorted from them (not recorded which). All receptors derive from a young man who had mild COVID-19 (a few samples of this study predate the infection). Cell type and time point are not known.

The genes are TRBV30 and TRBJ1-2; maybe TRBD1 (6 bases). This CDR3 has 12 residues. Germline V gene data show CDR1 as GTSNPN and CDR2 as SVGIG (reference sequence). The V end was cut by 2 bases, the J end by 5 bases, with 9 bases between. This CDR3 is CAWSSQGYGYTF. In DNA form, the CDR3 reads TGTGCCTGGAGTTCCCAGGGGTATGGCTACACCTTC.

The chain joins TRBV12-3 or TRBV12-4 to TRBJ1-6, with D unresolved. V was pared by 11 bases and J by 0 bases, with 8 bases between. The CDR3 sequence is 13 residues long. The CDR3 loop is CASAGSYNSPLHF. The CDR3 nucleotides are TGTGCCTCCGCGGGCTCCTATAATTCACCCCTCCACTTT.

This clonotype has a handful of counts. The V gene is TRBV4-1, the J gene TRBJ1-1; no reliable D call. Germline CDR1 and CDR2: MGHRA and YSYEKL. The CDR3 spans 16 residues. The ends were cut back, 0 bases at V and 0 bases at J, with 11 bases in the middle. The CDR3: CASSQDMWGMNTEAFF. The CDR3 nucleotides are TGCGCCAGCAGCCAAGATATGTGGGGAATGAACACTGAAGCTTTCTTT.

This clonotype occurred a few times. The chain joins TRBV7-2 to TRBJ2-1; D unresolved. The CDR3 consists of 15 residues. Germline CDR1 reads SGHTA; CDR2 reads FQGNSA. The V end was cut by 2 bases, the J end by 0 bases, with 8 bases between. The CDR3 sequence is CASSLIYRSYNEQFF. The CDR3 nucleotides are TGTGCCAGCAGCTTAATTTATCGCTCCTACAATGAGCAGTTCTTC.

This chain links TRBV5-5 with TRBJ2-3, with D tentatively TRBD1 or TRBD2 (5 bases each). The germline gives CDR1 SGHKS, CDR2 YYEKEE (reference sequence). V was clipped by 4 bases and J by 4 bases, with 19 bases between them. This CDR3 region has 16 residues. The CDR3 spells CASSLGELLFADTQYF. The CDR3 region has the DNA TGTGCCAGCAGCCTGGGGGAGCTCCTCTTTGCAGATACGCAGTATTTT.

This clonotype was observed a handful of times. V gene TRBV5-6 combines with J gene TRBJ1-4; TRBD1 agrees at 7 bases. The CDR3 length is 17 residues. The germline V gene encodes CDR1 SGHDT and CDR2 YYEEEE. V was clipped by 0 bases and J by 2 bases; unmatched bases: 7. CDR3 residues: CASSLVEGASTNEKLFF. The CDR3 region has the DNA TGTGCCAGCAGCTTGGTGGAGGGGGCGAGCACTAATGAAAAACTGTTTTTT.

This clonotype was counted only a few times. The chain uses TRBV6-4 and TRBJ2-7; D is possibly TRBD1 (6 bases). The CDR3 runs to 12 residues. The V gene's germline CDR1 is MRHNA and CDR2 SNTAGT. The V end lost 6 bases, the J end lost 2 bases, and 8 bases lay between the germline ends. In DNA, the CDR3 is TGTGCCAGCAGGGGACACACCTACGAGCAGTACGTC. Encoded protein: CASRGHTYEQYV.

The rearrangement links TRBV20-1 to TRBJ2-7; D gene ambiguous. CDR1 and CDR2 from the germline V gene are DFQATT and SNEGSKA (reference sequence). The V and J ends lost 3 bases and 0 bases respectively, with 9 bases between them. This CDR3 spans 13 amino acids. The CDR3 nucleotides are TGCAGTGCTAGGCTCTCCGCCTCCTACGAGCAGTACTTC. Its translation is CSARLSASYEQYF.

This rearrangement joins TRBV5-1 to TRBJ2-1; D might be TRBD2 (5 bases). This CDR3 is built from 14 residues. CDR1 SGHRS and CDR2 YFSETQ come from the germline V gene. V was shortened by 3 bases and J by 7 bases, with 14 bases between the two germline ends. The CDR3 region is CASSSSLPGNEQFF. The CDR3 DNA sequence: TGCGCCAGCAGCTCTTCCCTCCCGGGGAATGAGCAGTTCTTC.

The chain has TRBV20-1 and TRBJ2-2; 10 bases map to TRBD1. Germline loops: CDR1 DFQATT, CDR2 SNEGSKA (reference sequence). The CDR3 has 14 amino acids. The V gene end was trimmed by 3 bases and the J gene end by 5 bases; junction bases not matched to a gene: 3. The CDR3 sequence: CSARTGGATGELFF. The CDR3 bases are TGCAGTGCTAGGACAGGGGGCGCAACCGGGGAGCTGTTTTTT.

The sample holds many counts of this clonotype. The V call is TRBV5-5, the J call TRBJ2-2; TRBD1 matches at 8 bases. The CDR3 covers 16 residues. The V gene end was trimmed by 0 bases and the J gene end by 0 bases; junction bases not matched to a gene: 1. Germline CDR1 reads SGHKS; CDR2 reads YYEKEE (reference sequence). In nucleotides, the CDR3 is TGTGCCAGCAGCTTGGTGACAGGGGCGAACACCGGGGAGCTGTTTTTT. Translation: CASSLVTGANTGELFF.

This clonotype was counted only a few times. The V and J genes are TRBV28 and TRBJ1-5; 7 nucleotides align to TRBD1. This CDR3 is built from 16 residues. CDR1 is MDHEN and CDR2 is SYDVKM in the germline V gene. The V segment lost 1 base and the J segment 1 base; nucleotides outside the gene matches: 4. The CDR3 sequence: CASSLSVGGSNQPQHF. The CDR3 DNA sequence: TGTGCCAGCAGTTTATCGGTAGGGGGCAGCAATCAGCCCCAGCATTTT. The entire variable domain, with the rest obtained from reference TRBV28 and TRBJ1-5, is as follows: DVKVTQSSRYLVKRTGEKVFLECVQDMDHENMFWYRQDPGLGLRLIYFSYDVKMKEKGDIPEGYSVSREKKERFSLILESASTNQTSMYLCASSLSVGGSNQPQHFGDGTRLSIL.

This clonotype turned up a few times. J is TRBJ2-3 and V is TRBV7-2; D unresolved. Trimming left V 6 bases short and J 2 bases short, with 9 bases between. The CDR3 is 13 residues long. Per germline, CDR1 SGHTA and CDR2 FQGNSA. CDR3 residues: CASSVLPTDTQYF. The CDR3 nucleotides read TGTGCCAGCAGTGTACTGCCCACAGATACGCAGTATTTT.

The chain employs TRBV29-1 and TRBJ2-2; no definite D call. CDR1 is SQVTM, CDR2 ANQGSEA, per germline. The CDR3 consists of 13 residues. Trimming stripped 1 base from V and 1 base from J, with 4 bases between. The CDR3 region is CSVEGENTGELFF. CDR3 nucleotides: TGCAGCGTTGAAGGCGAGAACACCGGGGAGCTGTTTTTT.

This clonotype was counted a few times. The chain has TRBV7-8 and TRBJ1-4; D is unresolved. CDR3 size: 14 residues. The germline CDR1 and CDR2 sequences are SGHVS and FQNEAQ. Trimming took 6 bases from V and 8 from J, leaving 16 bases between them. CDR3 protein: CASSPGEVQEKLFF. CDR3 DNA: TGTGCCAGCAGTCCCGGGGAGGTTCAGGAAAAACTGTTTTTT.

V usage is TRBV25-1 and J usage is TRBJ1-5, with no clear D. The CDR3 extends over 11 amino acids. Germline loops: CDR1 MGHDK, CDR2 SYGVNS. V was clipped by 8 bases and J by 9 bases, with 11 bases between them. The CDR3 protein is CASPLYRPQHF. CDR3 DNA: TGTGCCAGCCCGTTGTACCGGCCCCAGCATTTT.